The rows below give T cell receptor beta chains drawn from one sample of a study of blood T cell repertoires in COVID-19. Measured with immunoSEQ multiplex PCR; TCRdb has only the in-frame clones, and not every one. The sample consists of around 180,000 clones, roughly 70% of them appearing once. The sequencing sample was made of peripheral blood. Receptor source: an elderly woman with acute or convalescent COVID-19. Both conserved end residues are part of each CDR3. The D gene is left open where the match is weak. A row's size may be missing; if present it is once, few, many or a size class.

j_gene,v_gene,d_gene,abundance,CDR3nt,CDR3aa
TRBJ1-1,TRBV13,.,.,TGTGCCAGCAGCCACGGGTGGGAAGCTTTCTTT,CASSHGWEAFF
TRBJ1-6,TRBV6-2/TRBV6-3,.,.,TGTGCCAGCAGTTCAGACAGGCCTGCGGCACCCCTCCACTTT,CASSSDRPAAPLHF
TRBJ1-2,TRBV4-1,.,once,TGCGCCAGCAGCCAAGGAGGTCTATCTTATGGCTACACCTTC,CASSQGGLSYGYTF
TRBJ1-2,TRBV27,TRBD1,once,TGTGCCAGCAAGGAGGGGGCCCGAACGGATGGCTACACCTTC,CASKEGARTDGYTF
TRBJ2-1,TRBV5-1,TRBD2,few,TGCGCCAGCAGCCCGCCGGGACTAGCTAACAATGAGCAGTTCTTC,CASSPPGLANNEQFF
TRBJ2-7,TRBV3-1/TRBV3-2,.,.,TGTGCCAGCAGCCATGAGGGAGGCCTGTCCTACGAGCAGTACTTC,CASSHEGGLSYEQYF
TRBJ2-3,TRBV18,TRBD1,.,TGTGCCAGCTCAACTACGGGACAGGGGACCGCTAGCACAGATACGCAGTATTTT,CASSTTGQGTASTDTQYF
TRBJ2-3,TRBV6-6,.,.,TGTGCCAGCAGCCGAGGCGAACAGCACCCTTCCACAGATACGCAGTATTTT,CASSRGEQHPSTDTQYF
TRBJ2-7,TRBV28,TRBD1,.,TGTGCCAGCAGCCCCGGGACAGGAATCTCCTACGAGCAGTACTTC,CASSPGTGISYEQYF
TRBJ1-6,TRBV6-5,.,.,TGTGCCAGCAGTTACCGTAGGGGATCCTATAATTCACCCCTCCACTTT,CASSYRRGSYNSPLHF
TRBJ1-3,TRBV5-1,.,few,TGCGCCAGCAGCTTGGAACCGGGGTTATCTGGAAACACCATATATTTT,CASSLEPGLSGNTIYF